This T cell receptor beta chain is drawn from a study of control samples from healthy donors and cancer patients. This clone has a single count. With 5 bases clipped from V and 1 base from J, the junction kept 10 bases outside the gene matches. The germline V gene has CDR1 WNHNN and CDR2 SYGVQD (reference sequence). CDR3 length equals 18 residues. The table came from immunoSEQ multiplex PCR; TCRdb's copy has only in-frame clones and leaves some out. The repertoire includes about 130,000 clones, around 96% of them detected once, and around 3.6% sits in the top ten. Sequencing input: blood. The receptor's source is a young man in good health. The chain links TRBV10-1 to TRBJ1-4, with 10 bases matching TRBD1. The chain's CDR3 is CASSHHDRGHKTNEKLFF. In DNA form, the CDR3 reads TGCGCCAGCAGTCACCACGACAGGGGGCATAAAACTAATGAAAAACTGTTTTTT.